Listed here is a single T cell receptor (beta chain). Antigen: not known. The PCR contained 60 Vbeta and 13 Jbeta primers. The data were produced by immunoSEQ multiplex PCR, yet TCRdb's version contains in-frame clones alone and is incomplete. The sample lists 150,000 to 200,000 clones; around 81% were seen once. This specimen comes from a study of cytomegalovirus exposure and HLA in healthy donors. Sampled while nominally healthy, donors likely had unrecorded immune exposures. The study's findings and limits: Three CMV-associated chains proved CMV antigen-specific in vitro. Links to common viral pathogens appeared, in a later analysis, for several of the most significant clusters. A later analysis revealed that TCR association rates differed between HLA loci, peaking at DRB1 and bottoming out at HLA-C.

The germline CDR1 and CDR2 sequences are SGHNT and YYREEE (reference sequence). J lost 6 bases, V lost 4 bases, and 11 bases had no gene match. This CDR3 is built from 17 residues. This TCR was sampled from a man aged 25 to 40 in good health and CMV-seronegative. The genes are TRBV5-4 and TRBJ2-2; 11 nucleotides line up with TRBD2. Material: PBMCs. This chain's CDR3 is CASSPGIAGGPAGELFF. The CDR3, as DNA: TGTGCCAGCAGCCCCGGGATAGCGGGAGGGCCGGCCGGGGAGCTGTTTTTT. Full variable domain (rest looked up from reference TRBV5-4 and TRBJ2-2): ETGVTQSPTHLIKTRGQQVTLRCSSQSGHNTVSWYQQALGQGPQFIFQYYREEENGRGNFPPRFSGLQFPNYSSELNVNALELDDSALYLCASSPGIAGGPAGELFFGEGSRLTVL.